This paragraph covers one TCR beta chain sequence. What it recognizes is unknown. The data were obtained in a study of T cell clones after liver transplantation. Looking at the study overall: Three of eight recipients were HCV-positive; others had non-autoimmune, non-viral indications. Until 12-24 months post-transplant, subjects got standard immunosuppression and no induction. Broader study findings: Compared with third party-reactive sequences, donor-reactive ones declined more, independent of withdrawal success.

This CDR3 region has 17 residues. V was clipped by 7 bases and J by 2 bases; unmatched bases: 16. CDR1 and CDR2 (germline): SGHKS, YYEKEE (reference sequence). Profiled with immunoSEQ multiplex PCR; TCRdb holds only in-frame clones, not every one. The sample lists some 80,000 clones, under 90% occurring once. The source was CD4+ T cells from blood, collected roughly 50 months after liver transplant. The chain couples TRBV5-5 to TRBJ2-5; 8 nucleotides agree with TRBD2. The source is a human patient who received a liver transplant. The T cells may partly be graft donor cells. For the CDR3, the DNA is TGTGCCAGCTCAAGTACCCCCGGGACTAGGGTACAAGAGACCCAGTACTTC. This codes for CASSSTPGTRVQETQYF.